This passage covers 18 T cell receptor beta chains from one sample sequenced in a study of cytomegalovirus exposure and HLA in healthy donors. Some clones are missing from TCRdb's copy, which holds only in-frame ones; the method was immunoSEQ multiplex PCR. The sample lists some 80,000 clones; roughly 94% were seen once. Sequenced sample: PBMCs. The receptors shown here come from a woman aged 18-35 years in good health and CMV-seronegative.

The chain joins TRBV7-6 to TRBJ1-3, with D tentatively TRBD1 (6 bases). Trimming removed 1 base from V and 4 bases from J, with 8 bases in between. Germline V gene lookup returns CDR1 SGHVS and CDR2 FNYEAQ. The CDR3 runs to 14 residues. CDR3 sequence (DNA): TGTGCCAGCAGCTTAGGGACAGCCGGAAACACCATATATTTT. Protein product: CASSLGTAGNTIYF.

A single count supports this clone. The V and J genes are TRBV7-9 and TRBJ1-3; 7 bases fit TRBD1. J lost 0 bases, V lost 5 bases, and 10 bases had no gene match. Germline V gives CDR1 SEHNR, CDR2 FQNEAQ (reference sequence). CDR3 length equals 17 residues. This CDR3 is CASSQGDSLLSGNTIYF. The CDR3 DNA follows: TGTGCCAGCAGCCAAGGGGACAGCCTTCTCTCTGGAAACACCATATATTTT.

The chain uses TRBV2 and TRBJ1-5; a weak D match, TRBD1 (6 bases). CDR3 length: 16 residues. Trimming removed 5 bases at V and 3 bases at J, with 17 bases between. Germline V gives CDR1 SNHLY, CDR2 FYNNEI. Here the CDR3 DNA reads TGTGCCAGCAGTTTGGAGACGACAGGCCACAATCAGCCCCAGCATTTT. This gives the protein CASSLETTGHNQPQHF.

This chain links TRBV6-6 with TRBJ2-1; weak D call: TRBD1 (6 bases). The germline V gene encodes CDR1 MNHNY and CDR2 SVGAGI (reference sequence). V lost 7 bases and J 5 bases, leaving 21 bases between the germline ends. CDR3 length equals 16 residues. CDR3 amino acids: CASNKLGAQRDNEQFF. CDR3 in DNA: TGTGCCAGCAACAAACTGGGGGCCCAAAGGGACAATGAGCAGTTCTTC.

V is TRBV6-4 and J is TRBJ2-1; D unclear. The CDR3 is 15 amino acids. CDR1 is MRHNA, CDR2 SNTAGT, per germline. The ends were cut back, 0 bases at V and 3 bases at J, with 9 bases in the middle. This CDR3 is CASSDSRGDYNEQFF. CDR3 nucleotides: TGTGCCAGCAGTGACTCCCGAGGAGACTACAATGAGCAGTTCTTC.

The CDR3, as DNA: TGTGCCAGCAGCATACGACGTTCCTCTAGCCACGGAACAGATACGCAGTATTTT. Amino acid sequence: CASSIRRSSSHGTDTQYF. V is TRBV11-3 and J is TRBJ2-3; D might be TRBD2 (5 bases). Per the germline V gene, CDR1 is SGHNT and CDR2 is YENEEA. The V gene lost 5 bases and the J gene lost 3 bases, with 24 bases spanning the gap. This CDR3 is 18 amino acids long.

CDR3 sequence reads: CASSPPVTF. DNA for the CDR3: TGTGCCAGCAGCCCCCCTGTCACCTTC. The V and J genes are TRBV6-5 and TRBJ1-2; the D is unclear. This CDR3 is built from 9 residues. CDR1 MNHEY and CDR2 SVGAGI come from the germline V gene. Trimming left V 6 bases short and J 13 bases short, with 9 bases between.

The V and J genes are TRBV19 and TRBJ1-5; tentative D call: TRBD1 (5 bases). The germline V gene encodes CDR1 LNHDA and CDR2 SQIVND (reference sequence). This CDR3 has 14 amino acids. V lost 5 bases to trimming and J lost 2 bases, with 10 bases between them. The CDR3 loop is CASSSGLGNQPQHF. In DNA, the CDR3 is TGTGCCAGTAGTTCAGGGCTCGGCAATCAGCCCCAGCATTTT.

The chain has TRBV9 and TRBJ2-4, with a tentative D call TRBD2 (6 bases). Trimming took 0 bases from V and 0 from J, leaving 16 bases between them. Looked up from germline, CDR1 is SGDLS and CDR2 is YYNGEE. This CDR3 spans 18 amino acids. CDR3 sequence: CASSVEGPGLGAKNIQYF. The CDR3 nucleotides are TGTGCCAGCAGCGTAGAGGGGCCGGGACTCGGAGCCAAAAACATTCAGTACTTC. The full variable domain, with the rest looked up from reference TRBV9 and TRBJ2-4, is DSGVTQTPKHLITATGQRVTLRCSPRSGDLSVYWYQQSLDQGLQFLIQYYNGEERAKGNILERFSAQQFPDLHSELNLSSLELGDSALYFCASSVEGPGLGAKNIQYFGAGTRLSVL.

This chain connects TRBV15 to TRBJ2-7; 8 positions match TRBD2. Germline CDR1 LNHNV, CDR2 YYDKDF (reference sequence). The CDR3 contains 16 residues. Trimming at V came to 6 bases and at J to 2 bases, leaving 12 bases not matched to a gene. The CDR3 is CATSKPNTGLAYEQYF. Here the CDR3 DNA reads TGTGCCACCAGTAAGCCCAATACGGGACTAGCCTACGAGCAGTACTTC.

This chain uses TRBV5-1 with TRBJ2-2, with D perhaps TRBD1 (5 bases). The CDR3 is 16 residues long. Deletions cut 2 bases from V and 0 bases from J, with 11 bases between. The germline V gene has CDR1 SGHRS and CDR2 YFSETQ. The CDR3 DNA reads as TGCGCCAGCAGCTTCTCAGGGCCCACGAACACCGGGGAGCTGTTTTTT. Encoded protein: CASSFSGPTNTGELFF.

The V and J genes are TRBV4-3 and TRBJ2-7; TRBD1 matches at 9 bases. Germline CDR1 LGHNA, CDR2 YSLEER. The J segment lost 6 bases and the V segment lost 0 bases, leaving 6 bases of the junction unmatched. CDR3 length: 15 residues. The CDR3 region is CASSQDRRTGVEQYF. The DNA for the CDR3 is TGCGCCAGCAGCCAAGATCGGAGGACAGGGGTCGAGCAGTACTTC.

The chain has TRBV5-6 and TRBJ2-5, with 10 bases lining up with TRBD2. V lost 4 bases, J lost 5 bases, and 8 bases stayed unmatched. Germline CDR1 is SGHDT and CDR2 is YYEEEE. The CDR3 consists of 15 residues. In nucleotides, the CDR3 is TGTGCCAGCAGCCCCCGGACTAGCGGACGGGAGACCCAGTACTTC. This encodes CASSPRTSGRETQYF.

The chain employs TRBV29-1 and TRBJ1-3, with D possibly TRBD1 on 5 matching bases. This CDR3 has 15 residues. V lost 7 bases, J lost 0 bases, and 16 bases lay in between. From germline, CDR1 is SQVTM and CDR2 ANQGSEA. Here the CDR3 DNA reads TGCAGCGCCCTAGGGGCCCTTGACTCTGGAAACACCATATATTTT. It encodes CSALGALDSGNTIYF.

The rearrangement uses TRBV7-9 and TRBJ2-1; 13 nucleotides align to TRBD2. V was clipped by 6 bases and J by 7 bases; unmatched bases: 9. CDR3 length: 16 residues. CDR1 is SEHNR, CDR2 FQNEAQ, per germline (reference sequence). The CDR3 protein is CASSRWTSGSQNEQFF. The CDR3, as DNA: TGTGCCAGCAGTCGTTGGACTAGCGGGAGTCAAAATGAGCAGTTCTTC.

The chain combines TRBV6-6 with TRBJ2-7; 10 positions match TRBD2. Trimming at V came to 6 bases and at J to 0 bases, leaving 8 bases not matched to a gene. Germline V gives CDR1 MNHNY, CDR2 SVGAGI (reference sequence). This CDR3 has 16 residues. CDR3: CASSPRLAGTSYEQYF. The CDR3 region has the DNA TGTGCCAGCAGCCCCCGACTAGCGGGTACCTCCTACGAGCAGTACTTC.

The rearrangement links TRBV6-6 to TRBJ2-3, with D possibly being TRBD1 (6 bases). The CDR3 extends over 12 amino acids. The V gene's germline CDR1 is MNHNY and CDR2 SVGAGI (reference sequence). The ends were cut back, 4 bases at V and 5 bases at J, with 7 bases in the middle. The CDR3 region has the DNA TGTGCCAGCAGTTTACAGGGAGATACGCAGTATTTT. It is translated as CASSLQGDTQYF.

The sample holds one count of this clone. The chain links TRBV4-3 to TRBJ2-2; the D gene is possibly TRBD2 (5 bases). CDR1 and CDR2 (germline): LGHNA, YSLEER. The V and J ends lost 2 bases and 0 bases respectively, with 10 bases between them. This CDR3 contains 16 residues. CDR3 bases: TGCGCCAGCAGCCAATCGGCGGGCGCGAACACCGGGGAGCTGTTTTTT. Translation: CASSQSAGANTGELFF.